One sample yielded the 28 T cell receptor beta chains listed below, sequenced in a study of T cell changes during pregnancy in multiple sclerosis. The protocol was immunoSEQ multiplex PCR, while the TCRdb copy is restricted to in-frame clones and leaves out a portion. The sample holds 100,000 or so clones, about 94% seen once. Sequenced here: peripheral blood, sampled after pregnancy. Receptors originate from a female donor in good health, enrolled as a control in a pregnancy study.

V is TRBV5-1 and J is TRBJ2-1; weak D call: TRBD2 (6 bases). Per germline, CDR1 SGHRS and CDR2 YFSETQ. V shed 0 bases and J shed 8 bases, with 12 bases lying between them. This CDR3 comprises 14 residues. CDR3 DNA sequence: TGCGCCAGCAGCTTGGAGGCGGGGACCGATGAGCAGTTCTTC. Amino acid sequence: CASSLEAGTDEQFF.

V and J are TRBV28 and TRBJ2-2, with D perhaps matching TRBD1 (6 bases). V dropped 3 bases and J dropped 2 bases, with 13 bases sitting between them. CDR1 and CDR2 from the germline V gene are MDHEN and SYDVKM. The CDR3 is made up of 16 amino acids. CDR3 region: CASSLLDRRNTGELFF. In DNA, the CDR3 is TGTGCCAGCAGTTTGTTAGACAGGAGAAACACCGGGGAGCTGTTTTTT.

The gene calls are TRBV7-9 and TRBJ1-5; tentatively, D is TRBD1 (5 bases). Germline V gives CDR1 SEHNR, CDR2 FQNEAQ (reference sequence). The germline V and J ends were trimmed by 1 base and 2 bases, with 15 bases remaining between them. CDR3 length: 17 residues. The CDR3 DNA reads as TGTGCCAGCAGCTTAGGAGCGGGGGGAAGGGGCAATCAGCCCCAGCATTTT. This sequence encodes CASSLGAGGRGNQPQHF.

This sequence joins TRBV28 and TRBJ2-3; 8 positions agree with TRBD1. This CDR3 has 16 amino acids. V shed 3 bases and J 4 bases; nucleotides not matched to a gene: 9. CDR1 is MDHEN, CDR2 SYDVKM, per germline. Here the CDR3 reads CASSFSLAGGADTQYF. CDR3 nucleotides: TGTGCCAGCAGTTTTTCTCTTGCAGGGGGCGCAGATACGCAGTATTTT.

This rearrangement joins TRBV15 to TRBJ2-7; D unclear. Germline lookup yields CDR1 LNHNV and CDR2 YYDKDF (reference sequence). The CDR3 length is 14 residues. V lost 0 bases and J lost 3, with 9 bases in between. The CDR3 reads CATSRDRAFYEQYF. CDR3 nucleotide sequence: TGTGCCACCAGCAGAGATCGAGCCTTCTACGAGCAGTACTTC.

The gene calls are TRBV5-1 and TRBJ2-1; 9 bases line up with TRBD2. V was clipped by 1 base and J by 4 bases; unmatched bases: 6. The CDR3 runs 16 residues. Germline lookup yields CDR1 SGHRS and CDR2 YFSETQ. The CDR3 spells CASSLSLAGSYNEQFF. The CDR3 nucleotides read TGCGCCAGCAGCTTGTCTCTAGCGGGGTCATACAATGAGCAGTTCTTC.

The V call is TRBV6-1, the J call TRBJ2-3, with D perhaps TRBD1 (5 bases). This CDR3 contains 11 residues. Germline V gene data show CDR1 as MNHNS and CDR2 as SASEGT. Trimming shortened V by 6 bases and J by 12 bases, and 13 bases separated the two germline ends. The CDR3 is CASSQGNSQYF. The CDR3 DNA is TGTGCCAGCAGCCAGGGTAATTCACAGTATTTT.

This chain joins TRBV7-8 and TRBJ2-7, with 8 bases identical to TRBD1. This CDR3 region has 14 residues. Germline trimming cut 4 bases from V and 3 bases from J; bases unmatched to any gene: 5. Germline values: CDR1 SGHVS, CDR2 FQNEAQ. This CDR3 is CASSSAGGGYEQYF. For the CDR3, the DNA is TGTGCCAGCAGCTCTGCAGGGGGCGGCTACGAGCAGTACTTC.

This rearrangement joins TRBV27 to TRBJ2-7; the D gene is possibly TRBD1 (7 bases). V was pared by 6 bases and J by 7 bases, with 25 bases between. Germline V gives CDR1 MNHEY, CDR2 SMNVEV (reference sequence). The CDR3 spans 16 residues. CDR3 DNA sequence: TGTGCCAGCAGGGCGGGACAGTCCTACGCTTGGCGGGAGCAGTACTTC. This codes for CASRAGQSYAWREQYF.

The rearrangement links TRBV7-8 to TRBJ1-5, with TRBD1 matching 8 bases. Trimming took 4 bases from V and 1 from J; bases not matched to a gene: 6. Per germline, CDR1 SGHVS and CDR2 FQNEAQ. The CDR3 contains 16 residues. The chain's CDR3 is CASSSPTGGSNQPQHF. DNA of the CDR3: TGTGCCAGCAGCTCCCCCACAGGGGGGAGCAATCAGCCCCAGCATTTT.

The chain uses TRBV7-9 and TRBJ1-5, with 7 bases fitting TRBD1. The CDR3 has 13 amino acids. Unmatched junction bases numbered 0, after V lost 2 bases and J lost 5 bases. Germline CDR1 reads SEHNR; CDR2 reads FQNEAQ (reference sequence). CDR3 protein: CASSLQGDQPQHF. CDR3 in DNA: TGTGCCAGCAGCTTACAGGGGGATCAGCCCCAGCATTTT.

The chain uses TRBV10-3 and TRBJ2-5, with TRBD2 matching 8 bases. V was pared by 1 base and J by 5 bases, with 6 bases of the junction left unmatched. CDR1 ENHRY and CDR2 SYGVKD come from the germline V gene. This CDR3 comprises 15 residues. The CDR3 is CAISEFTSGLETQYF. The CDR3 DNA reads TGTGCCATCAGTGAGTTTACTAGCGGCCTGGAGACCCAGTACTTC.

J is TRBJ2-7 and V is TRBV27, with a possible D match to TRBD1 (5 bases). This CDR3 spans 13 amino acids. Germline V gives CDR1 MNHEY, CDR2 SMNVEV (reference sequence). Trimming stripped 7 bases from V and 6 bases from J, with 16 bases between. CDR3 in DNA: TGTGCCAGCACTCACAATCCAGGGTCCGAGCAGTACTTC. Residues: CASTHNPGSEQYF.

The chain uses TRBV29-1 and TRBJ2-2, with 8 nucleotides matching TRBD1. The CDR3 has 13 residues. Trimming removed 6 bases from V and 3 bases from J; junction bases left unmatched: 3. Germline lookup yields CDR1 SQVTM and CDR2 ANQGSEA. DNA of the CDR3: TGCAGCGTAGACAGGGGCTACACCGGGGAGCTGTTTTTT. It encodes CSVDRGYTGELFF.

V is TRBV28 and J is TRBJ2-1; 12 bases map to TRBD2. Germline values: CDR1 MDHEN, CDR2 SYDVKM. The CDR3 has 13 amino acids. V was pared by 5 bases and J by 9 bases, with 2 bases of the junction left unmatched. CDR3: CASSLAGGGEQFF. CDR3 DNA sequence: TGTGCCAGCAGTCTAGCGGGAGGGGGTGAGCAGTTCTTC.

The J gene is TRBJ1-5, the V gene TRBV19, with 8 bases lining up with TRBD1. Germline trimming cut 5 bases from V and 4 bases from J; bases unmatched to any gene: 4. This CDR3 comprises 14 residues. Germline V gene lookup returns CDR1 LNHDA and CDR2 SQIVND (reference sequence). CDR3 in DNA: TGTGCCAGTAGTTCCTGGACAGGGAATCAGCCCCAGCATTTT. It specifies CASSSWTGNQPQHF.

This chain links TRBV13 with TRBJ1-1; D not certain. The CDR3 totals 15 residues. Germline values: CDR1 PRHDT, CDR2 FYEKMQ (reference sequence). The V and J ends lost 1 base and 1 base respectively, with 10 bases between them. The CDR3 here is CASSLVGLKNTEAFF. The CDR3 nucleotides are TGTGCCAGCAGCTTAGTAGGACTGAAGAACACTGAAGCTTTCTTT.

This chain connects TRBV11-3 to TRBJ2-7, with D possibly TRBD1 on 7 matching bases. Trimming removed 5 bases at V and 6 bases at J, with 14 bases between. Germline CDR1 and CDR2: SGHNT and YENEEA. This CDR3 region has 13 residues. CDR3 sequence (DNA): TGTGCCAGCAGCACAGGGGCGGAGGGCGAGCAGTACTTC. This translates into CASSTGAEGEQYF.

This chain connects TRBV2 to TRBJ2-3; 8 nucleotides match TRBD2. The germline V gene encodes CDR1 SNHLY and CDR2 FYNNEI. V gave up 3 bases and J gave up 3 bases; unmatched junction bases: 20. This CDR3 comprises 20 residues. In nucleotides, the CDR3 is TGTGCCAGCAGTGAGGGAGTGCTAGCTCGGGGGGGGACGTGGACAGATACGCAGTATTTT. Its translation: CASSEGVLARGGTWTDTQYF.

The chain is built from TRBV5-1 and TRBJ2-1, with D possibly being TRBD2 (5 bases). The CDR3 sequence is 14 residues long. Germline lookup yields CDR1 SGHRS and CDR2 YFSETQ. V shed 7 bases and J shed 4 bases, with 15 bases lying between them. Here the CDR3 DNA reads TGCGCCAGCGCTAGGACGGGCGGGTACAATGAGCAGTTCTTC. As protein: CASARTGGYNEQFF.

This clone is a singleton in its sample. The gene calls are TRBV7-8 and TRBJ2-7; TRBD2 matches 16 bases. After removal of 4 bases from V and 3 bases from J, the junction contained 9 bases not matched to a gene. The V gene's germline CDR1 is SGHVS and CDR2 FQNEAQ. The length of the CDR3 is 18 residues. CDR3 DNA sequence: TGTGCCAGCAGCTCCCCGGGACTAGCGGGAGGGCCCTACTACGAGCAGTACTTC. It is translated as CASSSPGLAGGPYYEQYF.

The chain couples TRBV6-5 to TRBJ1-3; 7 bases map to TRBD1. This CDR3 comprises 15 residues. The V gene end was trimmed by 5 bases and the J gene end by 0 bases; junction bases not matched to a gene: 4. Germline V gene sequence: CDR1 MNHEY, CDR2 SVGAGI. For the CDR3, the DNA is TGTGCCAGCAGTGGCACAGGGGTCTCTGGAAACACCATATATTTT. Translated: CASSGTGVSGNTIYF.

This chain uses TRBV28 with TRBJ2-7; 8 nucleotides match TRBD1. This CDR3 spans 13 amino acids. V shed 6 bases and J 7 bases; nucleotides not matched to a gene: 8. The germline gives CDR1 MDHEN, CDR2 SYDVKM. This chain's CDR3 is CASSLDRGWEQYF. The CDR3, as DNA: TGTGCCAGCAGCCTCGACAGGGGCTGGGAGCAGTACTTC. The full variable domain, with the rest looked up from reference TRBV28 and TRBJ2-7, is DVKVTQSSRYLVKRTGEKVFLECVQDMDHENMFWYRQDPGLGLRLIYFSYDVKMKEKGDIPEGYSVSREKKERFSLILESASTNQTSMYLCASSLDRGWEQYFGPGTRLTVT.

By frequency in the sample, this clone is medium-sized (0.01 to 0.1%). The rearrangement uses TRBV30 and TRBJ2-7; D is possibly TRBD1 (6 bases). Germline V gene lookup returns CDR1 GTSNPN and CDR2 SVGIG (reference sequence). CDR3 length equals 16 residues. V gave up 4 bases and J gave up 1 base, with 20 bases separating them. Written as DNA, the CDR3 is TGTGCCTGGATTCTACCCCCTCGGACAGTATCCTACGAGCAGTACTTC. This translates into CAWILPPRTVSYEQYF.

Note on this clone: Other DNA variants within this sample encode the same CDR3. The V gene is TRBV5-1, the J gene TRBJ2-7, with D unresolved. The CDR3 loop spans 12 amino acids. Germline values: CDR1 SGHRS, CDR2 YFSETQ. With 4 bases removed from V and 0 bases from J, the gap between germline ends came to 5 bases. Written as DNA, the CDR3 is TGCGCCAGCAGCCTCAGCTCCTACGAGCAGTACTTC. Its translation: CASSLSSYEQYF.

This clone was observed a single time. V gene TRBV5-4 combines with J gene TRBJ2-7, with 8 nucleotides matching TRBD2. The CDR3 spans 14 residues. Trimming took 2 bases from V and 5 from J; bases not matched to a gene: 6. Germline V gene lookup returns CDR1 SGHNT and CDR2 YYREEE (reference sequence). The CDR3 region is CASSFGGGSDEQYF. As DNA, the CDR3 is TGTGCCAGCAGCTTCGGGGGGGGCAGCGACGAGCAGTACTTC.

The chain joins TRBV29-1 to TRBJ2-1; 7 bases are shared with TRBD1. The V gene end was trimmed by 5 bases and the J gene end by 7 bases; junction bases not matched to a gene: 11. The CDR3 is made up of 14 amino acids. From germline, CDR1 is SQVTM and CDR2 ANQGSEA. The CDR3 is CSVPRDSRGNEQFF. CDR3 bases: TGCAGCGTTCCCCGGGACAGCCGAGGTAATGAGCAGTTCTTC.

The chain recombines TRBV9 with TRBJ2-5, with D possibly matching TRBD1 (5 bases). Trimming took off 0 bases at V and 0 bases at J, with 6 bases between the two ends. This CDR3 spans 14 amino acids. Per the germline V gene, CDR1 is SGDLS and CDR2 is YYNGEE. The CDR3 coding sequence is TGTGCCAGCAGCGTAGCAGGGTACCAAGAGACCCAGTACTTC. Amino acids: CASSVAGYQETQYF. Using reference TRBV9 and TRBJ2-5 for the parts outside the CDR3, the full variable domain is DSGVTQTPKHLITATGQRVTLRCSPRSGDLSVYWYQQSLDQGLQFLIQYYNGEERAKGNILERFSAQQFPDLHSELNLSSLELGDSALYFCASSVAGYQETQYFGPGTRLLVL.